This T cell receptor (beta chain) came from a study of Ad26.COV2.S vaccination and SARS-CoV-2 variants. Points from the study as a whole: TCR breadth and depth analyses may have underestimated total T cell responses. Spike-specific CD8+ and CD4+ T cell responses reportedly showed substantial breadth after vaccination.

On this clone itself: Its matching antigen is unknown.

Treatment indicated: around 19 received Ad26.COV2.S at low or high dose, single or two shots; 5 received placebo; per-sample allocation not given. All samples were drawn on day 63, counting from the first vaccine or placebo injection. This CDR3 is 17 amino acids long. The V and J ends lost 2 bases and 4 bases respectively, with 21 bases between them. Germline-derived CDR1 and CDR2 are MNHEY and SVGEGT. Produced via immunoSEQ multiplex PCR; TCRdb's table is partial and in-frame only. The sample has 450,000 to 550,000 clones, 80% to 90% seen once; the top ten hold 1.7%. The V and J genes are TRBV6-2 or TRBV6-3 and TRBJ2-7; possibly TRBD1 for D (6 bases). This TCR came from a person aged 18-60 years who received the Ad26.COV2.S COVID-19 vaccine or a placebo. The source was peripheral blood, collected in a trial of Ad26.COV2.S vaccine versus placebo. CDR3: CASSYRQVGSRVYEQYF. The CDR3 region has the DNA TGTGCCAGCAGTTACCGACAGGTTGGGAGTAGGGTGTACGAGCAGTACTTC.